This T cell receptor beta chain was captured by sequencing in a study of blood T cell repertoires in COVID-19. Study-level background: COVID-19 samples, acute and convalescent, were from the United States, Italy and Spain. Nucleic acid was either cDNA or gDNA, and it came from T cells, B-cell-depleted T cells, or PBMCs.

Authors' processing steps: Cell counts per sample came from amplifying reference gene primers. The data were produced by immunoSEQ multiplex PCR, yet TCRdb's version contains in-frame clones alone and is incomplete. D and trimming come from the DNA, and the V and J calls and clone size come from that table. The data show 160,000 or so clones, over 75% seen once. V dropped 5 bases and J dropped 5 bases, with 19 bases sitting between them. Per germline, CDR1 MNHEY and CDR2 SVGAGI. The CDR3 spans 15 residues. Sequencing was carried out using PBMCs or T cells enriched from blood (not recorded which). The origin of this receptor is a human donor with acute COVID-19. The donor label of this sample is uncertain. The chain combines TRBV6-5 with TRBJ2-7, with D possibly TRBD1 on 6 matching bases. Here the CDR3 DNA reads TGTGCCAGCAGTCACCGCCCAGGGGTTCGGGACGAGCAGTACTTC. Translating gives CASSHRPGVRDEQYF.